The rows below give T cell receptor beta chains drawn from one sample of a study of T cell responses to AZD1222 COVID-19 vaccine. The method was immunoSEQ multiplex PCR; TCRdb's version includes in-frame clones alone and lacks a portion of them. The table has around 160,000 clones, around 94% seen once; the top ten hold approximately 0.6%. Here the sequenced sample was peripheral blood, taken on day 0 of AZD1222 vaccination. The receptors here all came from an adult in good health. CDR3s leave out the opening cysteine and the closing phenylalanine or tryptophan. Fields, in order: CDR3 protein, clone size, CDR3 length, V gene. Only part of the rows carry a size: once, few, many, or a class if the clone is expanded.

cdr3_aa: ATSRVGGTYNEQF; clone_size: NA; cdr3_length: 13; v_call: TRBV15
cdr3_aa: ASRPRTSGNYYEQY; clone_size: NA; cdr3_length: 14; v_call: TRBV6-2/TRBV6-3
cdr3_aa: ASSPPAGPQGYT; clone_size: NA; cdr3_length: 12; v_call: TRBV19
cdr3_aa: ASSRLAGRDEQY; clone_size: once; cdr3_length: 12; v_call: TRBV27
cdr3_aa: ASSVGSYSGNTIY; clone_size: NA; cdr3_length: 13; v_call: TRBV9
cdr3_aa: ASSLGAGLSGNTIY; clone_size: NA; cdr3_length: 14; v_call: TRBV5-1
cdr3_aa: ASGPGTLPYNTIY; clone_size: NA; cdr3_length: 13; v_call: TRBV7-9
cdr3_aa: ASSISGTSFYEQY; clone_size: once; cdr3_length: 13; v_call: TRBV19
cdr3_aa: ASLLPSAEGYT; clone_size: NA; cdr3_length: 11; v_call: TRBV6-5
cdr3_aa: ASRSDSGRTDTQY; clone_size: NA; cdr3_length: 13; v_call: TRBV2